The rows below give T cell receptor beta chains drawn from one sample of a study of cytomegalovirus exposure and HLA in healthy donors. The method was immunoSEQ multiplex PCR; TCRdb's version includes in-frame clones alone and lacks a portion of them. The sample includes roughly 200,000 clones, 8.5% to 10% of them seen just once. The sample was PBMCs. The receptors originated from a woman younger than 45 in good health and CMV-seropositive. Each CDR3 is given with its conserved first and last residue. Fields, in order: CDR3 length, D gene, J gene, V gene, clone size, CDR3 protein, CDR3 DNA. A D gene is named only where the DNA matches it firmly. Only part of the rows carry a size: once, few, many, or a class if the clone is expanded.

14 - TRBJ2-5 TRBV18 few CASSHNKGEETQYF TGTGCCAGCTCACATAATAAAGGAGAAGAGACCCAGTACTTC
15 TRBD1 TRBJ1-2 TRBV7-2 - CASSLAAGGNYGYTF TGTGCCAGCAGCTTAGCGGCAGGGGGCAACTATGGCTACACCTTC
17 - TRBJ2-3 TRBV1 once CTSSQRQQGWVTDTQYF TGCACCAGCAGCCAACGCCAACAGGGGTGGGTCACAGATACGCAGTATTTT
14 - TRBJ2-2 TRBV4-2 - CASSPGVFTGELFF TGTGCCAGCAGCCCCGGGGTATTCACCGGGGAGCTGTTTTTT
13 - TRBJ1-2 TRBV30 few CAWSVALNYGYTF TGTGCCTGGAGTGTAGCATTGAACTATGGCTACACCTTC
17 TRBD1 TRBJ2-7 TRBV4-1 - CASSQVGQGQWLSEQYF TGCGCCAGCAGCCAAGTGGGGCAGGGACAGTGGTTGAGCGAGCAGTACTTC
17 TRBD2 TRBJ2-1 TRBV4-2 - CASSLERRTSGDNEQFF TGTGCCAGCAGCCTAGAACGCCGGACTAGCGGTGACAATGAGCAGTTCTTC
15 TRBD1 TRBJ1-1 TRBV7-8 few CASSPNGQVNTEAFF TGTGCCAGCAGCCCTAATGGACAGGTGAACACTGAAGCTTTCTTT
15 TRBD2 TRBJ2-5 TRBV5-1 - CASISGGGLQETQYF TGCGCCAGCATCAGCGGGGGAGGGCTTCAAGAGACCCAGTACTTC
14 TRBD1 TRBJ1-2 TRBV10-3 - CAISESTGGHGYTF TGTGCCATCAGTGAGAGTACAGGGGGCCATGGCTACACCTTC
12 - TRBJ2-7 TRBV5-4 few CASSLGTGEQYF TGTGCCAGCAGCTTGGGGACGGGAGAGCAGTACTTC
15 - TRBJ2-7 TRBV19 - CASSIDLGNTYEQYF TGTGCCAGTAGTATAGATCTCGGGAACACCTACGAGCAGTACTTC
13 - TRBJ1-2 TRBV7-9 - CASSLSRDRGYTF TGTGCCAGCAGCTTATCCAGGGATCGGGGCTACACCTTC
15 - TRBJ2-7 TRBV11-2 few CASSLAGPVTYEQYF TGTGCCAGCAGCTTAGCTGGCCCAGTTACCTACGAGCAGTACTTC
16 TRBD1 TRBJ1-4 TRBV18 - CASSPDRAEINEKLFF TGTGCCAGCTCCCCCGACAGGGCGGAAATTAATGAAAAACTGTTTTTT
14 - TRBJ2-3 TRBV10-1 - CASAMGGSTDTQYF TGCGCCAGCGCTATGGGGGGAAGCACAGATACGCAGTATTTT
14 - TRBJ2-3 TRBV5-4 - CASSRTGWEDTQYF TGTGCCAGCAGCCGCACGGGATGGGAAGATACGCAGTATTTT
16 TRBD2 TRBJ2-5 TRBV5-1 - CATRASGNTVGETQYF TGCGCCACCCGGGCTAGCGGGAATACCGTGGGGGAGACCCAGTACTTC
17 - TRBJ1-3 TRBV7-9 few CASSFKWGQSSGNTIYF TGTGCCAGCAGCTTCAAGTGGGGACAAAGCTCTGGAAACACCATATATTTT
13 - TRBJ2-7 TRBV7-8 - CASRGPPSYEQYF TGTGCCAGCAGGGGGCCCCCCTCCTACGAGCAGTACTTC
15 TRBD2 TRBJ2-3 TRBV6-4 many CATSGLADRTDTQYF TGTGCCACTTCGGGACTAGCGGACCGCACAGATACGCAGTATTTT
15 - TRBJ1-1 TRBV6-6 - CASSPLQIAGTEAFF TGTGCCAGCAGTCCCCTTCAGATCGCGGGGACTGAAGCTTTCTTT
15 - TRBJ2-4 TRBV7-9 - CASSLAGSAKNIQYF TGTGCCAGCAGCTTAGCGGGGAGCGCCAAAAACATTCAGTACTTC
13 - TRBJ2-5 TRBV7-3 - CASSLRTQETQYF TGTGCCAGCAGCTTAAGGACTCAAGAGACCCAGTACTTC
14 - TRBJ1-1 TRBV7-9 - CASSGGGQNTEAFF TGTGCCAGCTCGGGCGGGGGTCAAAACACTGAAGCTTTCTTT
15 TRBD1 TRBJ2-5 TRBV14 few CASSFRPRGQGTQYF TGTGCCAGCAGCTTTCGACCGAGAGGACAGGGGACCCAGTACTTC
17 TRBD1 TRBJ1-1 TRBV12-5 - CASGLPSRGQGGTEVFF TGTGCTAGTGGTTTGCCCTCCAGAGGACAGGGGGGCACTGAAGTTTTCTTT
17 TRBD2 TRBJ2-5 TRBV5-1 few CASSGLAGGRWEETQYF TGCGCCAGCAGTGGACTAGCGGGAGGCAGGTGGGAAGAGACCCAGTACTTC
14 - TRBJ1-2 TRBV19 few CASSILEGTYGYTF TGTGCCAGTAGTATATTGGAGGGAACCTATGGCTACACCTTC
15 - TRBJ1-1 TRBV11-3 few CASSQAGIRGTEAFF TGTGCCAGCAGCCAAGCCGGAATCAGGGGTACTGAAGCTTTCTTT
17 - TRBJ1-1 TRBV6-4 - CASRIKPGKLPNTEAFF TGTGCCAGCAGGATTAAACCGGGAAAACTCCCTAACACTGAAGCTTTCTTT
14 - TRBJ1-1 TRBV19 - CASSRGHLNTEAFF TGTGCCAGTAGCCGAGGACACTTGAACACTGAAGCTTTCTTT
17 TRBD1 TRBJ1-5 TRBV15 few CATSRGSGGTGHQPQHF TGTGCCACCAGCAGAGGGTCTGGGGGGACAGGGCATCAGCCCCAGCATTTT